This T cell receptor (beta chain) originates from a study of blood T cell repertoires in COVID-19. Study-wide background: The United States, Italy and Spain provided the acute and convalescent COVID-19 samples. Sources were T cells, B-cell-depleted T cells, or PBMCs; the material itself was cDNA or gDNA.

In the authors' methods: It was from reference gene primer amplification that nucleated cell counts were estimated. The data were produced by immunoSEQ multiplex PCR, yet TCRdb's version contains in-frame clones alone and is incomplete. Clone size and V and J calls were adopted from that table, with D and trimming inferred from the DNA. The sample carries roughly 160,000 clones, roughly 80% recorded once. This clone appeared a few times. The J segment lost 0 bases and the V segment lost 4 bases, leaving 12 bases of the junction unmatched. The CDR3 length is 18 residues. Germline CDR1 and CDR2: MNHEY and SVGEGT.

Sequences were obtained from peripheral blood. V is TRBV6-2 or TRBV6-3 and J is TRBJ2-7; TRBD2 matches 10 bases. The TCR was taken from a man between 18 and 29 years old with active or convalescent COVID-19. The CDR3 nucleotides are TGTGCCAGCAGTTCAGTCCTTCGGACTAGCGGCACCTCCTACGAGCAGTACTTC. Its protein is CASSSVLRTSGTSYEQYF.